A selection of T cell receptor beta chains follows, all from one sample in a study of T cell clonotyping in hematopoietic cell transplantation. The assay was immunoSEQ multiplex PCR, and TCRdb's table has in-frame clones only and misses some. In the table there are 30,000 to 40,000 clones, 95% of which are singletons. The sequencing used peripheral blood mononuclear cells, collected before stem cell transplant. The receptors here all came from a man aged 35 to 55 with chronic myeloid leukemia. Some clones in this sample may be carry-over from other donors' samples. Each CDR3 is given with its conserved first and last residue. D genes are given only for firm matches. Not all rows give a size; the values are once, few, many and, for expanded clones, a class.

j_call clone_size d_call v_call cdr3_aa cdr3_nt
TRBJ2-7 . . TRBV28 CASSSGPYRSYEQYF TGTGCCAGCAGTTCTGGACCCTATCGCTCCTACGAGCAGTACTTC
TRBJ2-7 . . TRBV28 CASSREGGRYEQYF TGTGCCAGCAGTCGAGAGGGGGGCAGGTACGAGCAGTACTTC
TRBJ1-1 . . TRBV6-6 CASSPTVGAEAFF TGTGCCAGCAGTCCCACGGTAGGAGCTGAAGCTTTCTTT
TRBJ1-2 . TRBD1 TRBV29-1 CSVEGDRVGYGYTF TGCAGCGTTGAAGGTGACAGGGTAGGCTATGGCTACACCTTC
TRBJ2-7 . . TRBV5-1 CASSLEDEQYF TGCGCCAGCAGCTTGGAGGACGAGCAGTACTTC
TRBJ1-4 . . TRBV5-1 CASSSTWGRGEEKLFF TGCGCCAGCAGTTCAACATGGGGCAGGGGAGAAGAAAAACTGTTTTTT
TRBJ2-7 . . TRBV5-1 CASSRTASGEQYF TGCGCCAGTTCCCGGACAGCCTCTGGCGAGCAGTACTTC
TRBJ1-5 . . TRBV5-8 CASAPPYSNQPQHF TGTGCCAGCGCCCCCCCTTATAGCAATCAGCCCCAGCATTTT
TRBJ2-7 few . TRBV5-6 CASSYGGEQYF TGTGCCAGCAGCTATGGTGGTGAGCAGTACTTC
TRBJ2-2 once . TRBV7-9 CASSLKRVRSNTGELFF TGTGCCAGCAGCTTAAAAAGAGTTCGCAGCAACACCGGGGAGCTGTTTTTT
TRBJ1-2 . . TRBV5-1 CASSLDRWYGYTF TGCGCCAGCAGCTTGGACCGATGGTATGGCTACACCTTC
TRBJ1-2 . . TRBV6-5 CATRVRYGYTF TGTGCCACCAGGGTGCGCTATGGCTACACCTTC
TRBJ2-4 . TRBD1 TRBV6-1 CASSAGTGLAKNIQYF TGTGCCAGCAGTGCGGGGACAGGGTTAGCCAAAAACATTCAGTACTTC
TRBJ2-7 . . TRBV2 CASSLGIFDEQYF TGTGCCAGCAGTCTTGGGATTTTCGACGAGCAGTACTTC
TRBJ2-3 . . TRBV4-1 CASSRQPPWARVGATDTQYF TGCGCCAGCAGCCGACAACCTCCTTGGGCTCGGGTTGGGGCCACAGATACGCAGTATTTT
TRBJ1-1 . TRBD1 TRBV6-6 CASNLDRGRTEAFF TGTGCCAGCAACCTGGACAGGGGGCGGACTGAAGCTTTCTTT
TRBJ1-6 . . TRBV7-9 CASSSRGGWGSPLHF TGTGCCAGCAGCTCGAGGGGGGGATGGGGTTCACCCCTCCACTTT
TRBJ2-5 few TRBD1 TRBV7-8 CASSFQQGSEYF TGTGCCAGCAGCTTCCAACAGGGGAGTGAGTACTTC
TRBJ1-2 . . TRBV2 CASRVTAHNYGYTF TGTGCCAGCAGGGTGACAGCCCATAACTATGGCTACACCTTC
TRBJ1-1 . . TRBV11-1 CASSLDSDLGAFF TGTGCCAGCAGCTTAGATTCTGACCTAGGAGCTTTCTTT
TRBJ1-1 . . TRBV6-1 CASSEKRTNTEAFF TGTGCCAGCAGTGAAAAACGGACGAACACTGAAGCTTTCTTT
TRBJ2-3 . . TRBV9 CASSGPSPGGPTDTQYF TGTGCCAGCAGCGGCCCCTCCCCCGGGGGGCCCACAGATACGCAGTATTTT
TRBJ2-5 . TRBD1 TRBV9 CASDTGGQQETQYF TGTGCCAGTGATACAGGGGGACAACAAGAGACCCAGTACTTC
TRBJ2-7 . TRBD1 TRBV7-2 CASSFGDRGDYEQYF TGTGCCAGCAGCTTTGGGGACAGGGGAGACTACGAGCAGTACTTC
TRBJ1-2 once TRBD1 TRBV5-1 CASSLGTGENYGYTF TGCGCCAGCAGCTTGGGCACAGGGGAGAACTATGGCTACACCTTC
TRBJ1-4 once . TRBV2 CASSRDLTDEKLFF TGTGCCAGCAGTCGTGACCTTACAGATGAAAAACTGTTTTTT
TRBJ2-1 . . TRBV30 CAWSSPQSSYNEQFF TGTGCCTGGAGCTCCCCGCAGAGCTCCTACAATGAGCAGTTCTTC
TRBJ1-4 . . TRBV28 CASSLTVSNEKLFF TGTGCCAGCAGCCTGACAGTTTCTAATGAAAAACTGTTTTTT
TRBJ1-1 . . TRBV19 CASSIGREQREAFF TGTGCCAGTAGTATTGGGAGGGAGCAGAGGGAAGCTTTCTTT
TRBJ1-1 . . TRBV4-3 CASSQDWVWENTEAFF TGCGCCAGCAGCCAAGATTGGGTATGGGAGAACACTGAAGCTTTCTTT
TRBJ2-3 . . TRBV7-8 CASGNRFPDTQYF TGTGCCAGCGGCAATAGGTTCCCGGATACGCAGTATTTT
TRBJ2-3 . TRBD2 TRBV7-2 CASSPGTSSSDTQYF TGTGCCAGCAGCCCAGGGACTAGCTCCTCAGATACGCAGTATTTT
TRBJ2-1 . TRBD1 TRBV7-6 CASSKRQGIEQFF TGTGCCAGCAGCAAGCGACAGGGAATTGAGCAGTTCTTC
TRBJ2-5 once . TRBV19 CASSIIGTGETQYF TGTGCCAGTAGTATAATTGGGACGGGCGAGACCCAGTACTTC
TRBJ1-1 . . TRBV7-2 CASSLGTARGSLNTEAFF TGTGCCAGCAGCTTAGGGACCGCCCGAGGTTCTCTGAACACTGAAGCTTTCTTT
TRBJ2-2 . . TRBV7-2 CASTRDRTGELFF TGTGCCAGCACCCGAGACAGGACCGGGGAGCTGTTTTTT